These 5 T cell receptor beta chains were all obtained from the same sample, sequenced in a study of blood T cell repertoires in COVID-19 (dated by TCRdb to between 2020 and 2021). The receptor library was made with the immunoSEQ multiplex PCR assay. TCRdb carries this immuneACCESS record with in-frame sequences only. Its versions omit some clonotypes, under half of them owing to an unresolved V gene in the studies checked, with the rest unexplained. This sample has about 42,000 clones in its table, and 90% of those were observed once. Clones ranked in the top ten supply roughly 19% of the sample. The specimen sequenced was peripheral blood. These TCRs come from a man aged 65-85 years with active COVID-19.

This sequence joins TRBV7-2 and TRBJ1-3; 8 nucleotides line up with TRBD1. The CDR3 runs to 16 residues. Germline V lookup: CDR1 SGHTA, CDR2 FQGNSA. Unmatched junction bases numbered 7, after V lost 3 bases and J lost 3 bases. DNA for the CDR3: TGTGCCAGCAGCTTCTTCGACAGGGGTTTTGGAAACACCATATATTTT. Translation: CASSFFDRGFGNTIYF. The entire variable domain, with the rest obtained from reference TRBV7-2 and TRBJ1-3, is as follows: GAGVSQSPSNKVTEKGKDVELRCDPISGHTALYWYRQSLGQGLEFLIYFQGNSAPDKSGLPSDRFSAERTGGSVSTLTIQRTQQEDSAVYLCASSFFDRGFGNTIYFGEGSWLTVV.

This clone has only one observation. The V gene is TRBV7-2, the J gene TRBJ2-7; a possible D gene is TRBD2 (5 bases). V lost 5 bases, J lost 7 bases, and 18 bases lay in between. The CDR3 length is 14 residues. CDR1 is SGHTA, CDR2 FQGNSA, per germline. This CDR3 is CASSTTTRSGEQYF. DNA for the CDR3: TGTGCCAGCAGCACAACCACTAGGTCTGGGGAGCAGTACTTC.

The chain carries TRBV5-1 and TRBJ2-7, with 11 bases identical to TRBD1. Trimming took 3 bases from V and 6 from J; bases not matched to a gene: 5. The germline CDR1 and CDR2 sequences are SGHRS and YFSETQ. The CDR3 spans 14 residues. The CDR3 DNA reads as TGCGCCAGCAGCTCCGGGACAGGGGGACGCGAGCAGTACTTC. It is translated as CASSSGTGGREQYF.

This chain connects TRBV5-4 to TRBJ2-1; D not resolved. With 2 bases removed from V and 6 bases from J, the gap between germline ends came to 6 bases. The length of the CDR3 is 12 residues. Germline V gene data show CDR1 as SGHNT and CDR2 as YYREEE (reference sequence). CDR3 in amino acids: CASSLVVNEQFF. CDR3 DNA: TGTGCCAGCAGCTTAGTAGTCAATGAGCAGTTCTTC.

The chain is built from TRBV7-6 and TRBJ2-2; TRBD1 aligns across 7 bases. With 5 bases clipped from V and 6 bases from J, the junction kept 18 bases outside the gene matches. CDR3 length: 18 residues. CDR1 SGHVS and CDR2 FNYEAQ come from the germline V gene. The CDR3 DNA is TGTGCCAGCAGCCTTAGACTAACAGGGGTTTCTTTTCCCGGGGAGCTGTTTTTT. It yields the protein CASSLRLTGVSFPGELFF. The full variable domain, rest sourced from reference TRBV7-6 and TRBJ2-2, is GAGVSQSPRYKVTKRGQDVALRCDPISGHVSLYWYRQALGQGPEFLTYFNYEAQQDKSGLPNDRFSAERPEGSISTLTIQRTEQRDSAMYRCASSLRLTGVSFPGELFFGEGSRLTVL.